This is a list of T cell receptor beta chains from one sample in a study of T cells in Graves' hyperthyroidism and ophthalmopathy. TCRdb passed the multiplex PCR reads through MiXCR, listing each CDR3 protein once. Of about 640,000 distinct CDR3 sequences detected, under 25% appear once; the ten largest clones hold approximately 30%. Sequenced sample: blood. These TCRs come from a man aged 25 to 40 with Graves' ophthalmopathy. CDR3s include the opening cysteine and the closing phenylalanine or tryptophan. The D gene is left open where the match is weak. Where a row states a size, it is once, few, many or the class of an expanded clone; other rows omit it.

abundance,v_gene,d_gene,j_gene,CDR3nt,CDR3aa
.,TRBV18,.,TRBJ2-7,TGTGCCAGCTCACTTAGCCCCGGGACTGGGACGGGGGAGCAGTACTTC,CASSLSPGTGTGEQYF
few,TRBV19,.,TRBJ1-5,TGTGCCAGTAGTATTTTTGGGCCGAGCAATCAGCCCCAGCATTTT,CASSIFGPSNQPQHF
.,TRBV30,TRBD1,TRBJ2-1,TGTGCCTGGAACCCGGACAGGGTTCGGCGGGAGCAGTTCTTC,CAWNPDRVRREQFF
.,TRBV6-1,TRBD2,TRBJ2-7,TGTGCCAGCAGCCGCACTAGCGAGTACTACGAGCAGTACTTC,CASSRTSEYYEQYF
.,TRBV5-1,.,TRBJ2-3,TGCGCCAGCAGGCCTTTACTTCCTACGGATCCTGATACGCAGTATTTT,CASRPLLPTDPDTQYF
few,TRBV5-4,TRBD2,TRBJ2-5,TGTGCCAGCAGCTTGTCTTTATGGACTAGCGGGAGCTCGGAGACCCAGTACTTC,CASSLSLWTSGSSETQYF
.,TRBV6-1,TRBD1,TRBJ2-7,TGTGCCAGCCGAGGGACAGGGAGGAACGAGCAGTACTTC,CASRGTGRNEQYF
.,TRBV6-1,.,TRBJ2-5,TGTGCCAGCAGTAGAAGGGAGGAGACCCAGTACTTC,CASSRREETQYF
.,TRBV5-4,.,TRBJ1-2,TGTGCCAGCAGCTTGGGGCCGACGACGATAGCTAACTATGGCTACACCTTC,CASSLGPTTIANYGYTF
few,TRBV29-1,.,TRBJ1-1,TGCAGCGTTGGAAGGGTCGGGGGTCGGACTGAAGCTTTCTTT,CSVGRVGGRTEAFF
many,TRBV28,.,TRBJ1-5,TGTGCCAGCTCCCCGATACCTTCTAGCAATCAGCCCCAGCATTTT,CASSPIPSSNQPQHF
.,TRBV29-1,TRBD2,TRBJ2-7,TGCAGCGTTGCGGGTAGTGCGGGGGGCCCCGACCGCGACGAGCAGTACTTC,CSVAGSAGGPDRDEQYF
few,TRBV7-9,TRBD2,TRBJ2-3,TGTGCCAGCAGTTCCACTAGCGGCAGTTATTTTAGCACAGATACGCAGTATTTT,CASSSTSGSYFSTDTQYF
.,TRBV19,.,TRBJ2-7,TGTGCCAGTAGTATGGGGGACCGACTTGAACAGTACTTC,CASSMGDRLEQYF
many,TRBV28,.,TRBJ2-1,TGTGCCAGCAGCCACCCGGGCAATGAGCAGTTCTTC,CASSHPGNEQFF
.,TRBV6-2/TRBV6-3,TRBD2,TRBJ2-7,TGTGCCAGCCGCCGTTATTGGGCGGGAGAATCCTACGAGCAGTACTTC,CASRRYWAGESYEQYF
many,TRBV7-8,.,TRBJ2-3,TGTGCCAGCAGCTTAGCGGGGCGGGGAACTACAGATACGCAGTATTTT,CASSLAGRGTTDTQYF
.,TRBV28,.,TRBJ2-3,TGTGCCAGCAGCTCCTCTGCACAGGATACGCAGTATTTT,CASSSSAQDTQYF
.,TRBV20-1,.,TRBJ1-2,TGCAGTGCTCGGGCCCGACTTAGGAGACAGTACTCTGGCTACACCTTC,CSARARLRRQYSGYTF
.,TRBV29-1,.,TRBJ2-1,.,CSVGVFASGSNEQLF
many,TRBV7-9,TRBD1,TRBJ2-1,TGTGCCAGCAGCCTCAGGGGGCGAACAACCTACAATGAGCAGTTCTTC,CASSLRGRTTYNEQFF
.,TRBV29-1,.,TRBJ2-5,TGCAGCGTTGAGTCTGCGGGGCGGGAGACCCAGTACTTC,CSVESAGRETQYF
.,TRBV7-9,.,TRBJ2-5,TGTGCCAGCAGCTTTGGGGGTGTAGAGACCCAGTACTTC,CASSFGGVETQYF
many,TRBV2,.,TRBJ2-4,TGTGCCACCTTGGACCGGGCTGACATTCAGTACTTC,CATLDRADIQYF
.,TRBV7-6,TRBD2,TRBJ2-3,TGTGCCAGCAGCCAACGACTAGCGGGAGTGGATACGCAGTATTTT,CASSQRLAGVDTQYF